This TCR beta chain derives from a study of blood T cell repertoires in COVID-19 (TCRdb year 2020). Study-wide context: Samples covering the acute and convalescent phases of COVID-19 were provided by collaborators in the United States, Italy and Spain. The material from the prospective study consisted of cDNA or gDNA derived from T cells, B-cell-depleted T cells, or PBMCs. The sample metadata nearly always contained a de-identified subject ID, COVID-19 status, age in years and sex. Samples were obtained from the ongoing ImmuneRACE study (first 160 participants) and from 1,254 subjects provided by 6 global collaborators. A freely available public database, intended as a resource for researchers studying the immune response to SARS-CoV-2, is where the repertoires were released. Subjects who had been exposed to COVID-19, were actively infected with it, or had recovered from it provided the deeply sampled blood TCRbeta repertoires that made up the dataset. Where available, HLA class I and class II types were taken from metadata supplied by the sample provider and were not determined by assay-based typing. Paper-wide results and their limitations: Clinical and demographic metadata were provided uncurated, with the amount varying by source and participant.

At the junction V is shortened by 4 bases and J by 5 bases, with 15 bases in between. The CDR3 holds 14 amino acids from the cysteine to the phenylalanine. This entry keeps only the CDR3 DNA: 42 bases, framed from base 1. From the germline V gene, CDR1 is SGHDT and CDR2 is YYEEEE. The immunoSEQ Assay, a bias-controlled multiplex PCR, was used to amplify TCRbeta CDR3 regions from genomic DNA. For the original study's pipeline: Nucleated cell counts per sample were estimated from amplification of reference gene primers within the assay. To quantify the absolute abundance of each unique TCRbeta CDR3 rearrangement, sequence reads were collapsed and filtered. Productive Simpson clonality was computed per sample as the square root of Simpson's diversity index over productive rearrangements. TCRdb took over this immuneACCESS table, retaining in-frame rearrangements with V and J assigned. Such tables are incomplete; in checked studies, under half of the missing clones stem from an unresolved V gene, and the remainder is unexplained. The V and J calls and clone size come from that table; D and trimming were worked out from the DNA. Here the sample has 50,000 to 65,000 clones; 88% occur a single time. The ten largest account for roughly 4% of the sample.

As regards this clone: The clone's antigen remains unknown. Base qualities are not at hand, and no much larger clone is one base apart.

Each collaborating institution followed its own protocols to collect whole blood in K2EDTA tubes. For TCRbeta analysis, collaborators shipped samples in one of three forms: frozen whole blood, isolated PBMCs, or DNA extracted from either of those sample types. The chain was built from TRBV5-6 and TRBJ1-1, with the D gene uncertain. The sample consisted of peripheral blood. This clonotype was obtained from a man aged 45-65 years with active COVID-19. The nucleotides are TGTGCCAGCAGCCCGCCTAGTACTATGACTGAAGCTTTCTTT. Translated, it gives CASSPPSTMTEAFF.